Shown below are 14 T cell receptor beta chains from a single sample sequenced in a study of post-analysis software for immune sequencing data. Their antigens remain unidentified. Study conclusions and caveats: With TRBV5-6, TRBV5-1 and TRBV20-1 included, about five TRBV segments were more frequent in patients than in controls.

Prepared TCR beta cDNA libraries contained unique molecular identifiers. TCRdb called the PCR reads again in MiXCR, with one record for every CDR3 protein. This table holds about 200,000 distinct CDR3 sequences, approximately 28% found once. Sequencing was carried out using blood. The receptors shown here come from a girl under 18 with multiple sclerosis.

This sequence joins TRBV4-1 and TRBJ1-1; 7 positions agree with TRBD1. The CDR3 totals 15 residues. J gave up 5 bases and V 1 base, and 7 bases lay outside the gene matches. Germline V lookup: CDR1 MGHRA, CDR2 YSYEKL. The CDR3 region is CASSQGIQGFTEAFF. The CDR3 coding sequence is TGCGCCAGCAGCCAAGGGATACAGGGGTTTACTGAAGCTTTCTTT.

CDR3 sequence (DNA): TGCAGTGCGCCCGGGACAGGCAATCAGCCCCAGCATTTT. Translating gives CSAPGTGNQPQHF. V gene TRBV20-1 combines with J gene TRBJ1-5, with 7 bases that match TRBD1. CDR1 is DFQATT, CDR2 SNEGSKA, per germline (reference sequence). J was trimmed by 2 bases and V by 6 bases; bases with no gene match: 4. The CDR3 is made up of 13 amino acids.

The sample holds one count of this clonotype. The CDR3 DNA reads TGTGCCAGCAGCTTAGTTTTACAAGAGACCCAGTACTTC. Amino acid sequence: CASSLVLQETQYF. V and J are TRBV7-2 and TRBJ2-5, with no clear D. Germline loops: CDR1 SGHTA, CDR2 FQGNSA. The V end was cut by 1 base, the J end by 2 bases, with 5 bases between. The CDR3 contains 13 residues. The complete variable domain, with remaining parts taken from reference TRBV7-2 and TRBJ2-5, reads GAGVSQSPSNKVTEKGKDVELRCDPISGHTALYWYRQSLGQGLEFLIYFQGNSAPDKSGLPSDRFSAERTGGSVSTLTIQRTQQEDSAVYLCASSLVLQETQYFGPGTRLLVL.

This clonotype occurred a few times. This rearrangement joins TRBV28 to TRBJ1-4; D not resolved. V was shortened by 6 bases and J by 5 bases, with 16 bases between the two germline ends. Germline CDR1 reads MDHEN; CDR2 reads SYDVKM. The CDR3 runs 15 residues. Here the CDR3 reads CASSPFVFGNEKLFF. The CDR3 DNA is TGTGCCAGCAGCCCCTTTGTGTTCGGGAATGAAAAACTGTTTTTT.

This clonotype was counted ten times or more. The chain employs TRBV10-3 and TRBJ2-7; the match to TRBD2 covers 13 bases. The CDR3 contains 15 residues. After removal of 6 bases from V and 2 bases from J, the junction contained 4 bases not matched to a gene. CDR1 and CDR2 (germline): ENHRY, SYGVKD. Here the CDR3 reads CAIREGLAGPYEQYF. The CDR3, as DNA: TGTGCCATCAGGGAGGGACTAGCGGGACCCTACGAGCAGTACTTC.

The chain couples TRBV5-1 to TRBJ2-3, with TRBD2 matching over 8 bases. Germline CDR1 reads SGHRS; CDR2 reads YFSETQ. V dropped 0 bases and J dropped 6; count of bases not matched to a gene: 15. The CDR3 runs 18 residues. The CDR3 DNA reads TGCGCCAGCAGCTTGGCCAGCAGACTAGCGAGGGTGAAGGATACGCAGTATTTT. Translation: CASSLASRLARVKDTQYF.

About this clonotype: This may come from a read error, since a much larger clone is one base off. The V call is TRBV5-1, the J call TRBJ1-5, with D perhaps matching TRBD1 (5 bases). The CDR3 consists of 14 residues. The germline V gene encodes CDR1 SGHRS and CDR2 YFSETQ. Trimming removed 3 bases from V and 6 bases from J, with 13 bases in between. Written as DNA, the CDR3 is TGCGCCAGCAGCTGGGACGGGGCGGCTCAGCCCCAGCATTTT. This gives the protein CASSWDGAAQPQHF.

The chain uses TRBV12-3 or TRBV12-4 and TRBJ1-1; D is undetermined. The V end was cut by 5 bases, the J end by 4 bases, with 11 bases between. This CDR3 is built from 13 residues. In nucleotides, the CDR3 is TGTGCCAGCAGTCTAACACCGACCACTGAAGCTTTCTTT. Translated, it gives CASSLTPTTEAFF.

This chain uses TRBV20-1 with TRBJ1-1; unclear D gene. V was clipped by 5 bases and J by 0 bases, with 10 bases between them. This CDR3 comprises 13 residues. In germline, CDR1 is DFQATT, CDR2 SNEGSKA (reference sequence). The CDR3 DNA reads as TGCAGTGCTCCGAGGGTGATGAACACTGAAGCTTTCTTT. This gives the protein CSAPRVMNTEAFF.

This clonotype was picked up many times. The chain is built from TRBV6-8 and TRBJ2-4; D could derive from TRBD1 or TRBD2 (5 bases each). The CDR3 length is 18 residues. CDR1 is MNHGY, CDR2 SAAAGT, per germline. The V and J ends lost 6 bases and 3 bases respectively, with 24 bases between them. The chain's CDR3 is CASSPRLSCREGKNIQYF. CDR3 DNA: TGTGCCAGCAGCCCCCGACTATCGTGCAGGGAAGGCAAAAACATTCAGTACTTC.

Ten or more counts support this clonotype. The chain employs TRBV20-1 and TRBJ2-7; no clear D gene. V was shortened by 4 bases and J by 1 base, with 11 bases between the two germline ends. The CDR3 totals 13 residues. Germline V gene sequence: CDR1 DFQATT, CDR2 SNEGSKA (reference sequence). Here the CDR3 reads CSATLLLSYEQYF. CDR3 in DNA: TGCAGTGCTACACTCCTACTGTCCTACGAGCAGTACTTC.

As regards this clonotype: A much larger clone differs from this one at a single base, so this may be a read error. The chain joins TRBV6-1 to TRBJ2-1; 9 nucleotides line up with TRBD2. The CDR3 is 18 amino acids. Germline values: CDR1 MNHNS, CDR2 SASEGT. The CDR3 DNA follows: TGTGCCAGCATGGCGGGGTTAGCGGGGGATAGCTCCCACAATGAGCAGTTCTTC. This translates into CASMAGLAGDSSHNEQFF.

Notes on this clonotype: This sequence may be a read error, since a much larger clone differs from it by one base. V usage is TRBV6-1 and J usage is TRBJ2-7; TRBD1 agrees at 7 bases. V trimming: 8 bases; J trimming: 10 bases; junction bases outside the gene matches: 17. Germline CDR1 MNHNS, CDR2 SASEGT. The CDR3 covers 14 residues. The CDR3 reads CASRGRTGQEIQYF. DNA for the CDR3: TGTGCCAGCCGCGGTCGGACAGGACAAGAGATCCAGTACTTC.

This clonotype was counted many times. The chain uses TRBV27 and TRBJ2-7; unclear D gene. The CDR3 runs to 11 residues. Germline V CDR1 and CDR2: MNHEY, SMNVEV (reference sequence). Trimming shortened V by 4 bases and J by 1 base, and 2 bases separated the two germline ends. This CDR3 is CASSSSYEQYF. The CDR3 region has the DNA TGTGCCAGCAGTTCATCCTACGAGCAGTACTTC.